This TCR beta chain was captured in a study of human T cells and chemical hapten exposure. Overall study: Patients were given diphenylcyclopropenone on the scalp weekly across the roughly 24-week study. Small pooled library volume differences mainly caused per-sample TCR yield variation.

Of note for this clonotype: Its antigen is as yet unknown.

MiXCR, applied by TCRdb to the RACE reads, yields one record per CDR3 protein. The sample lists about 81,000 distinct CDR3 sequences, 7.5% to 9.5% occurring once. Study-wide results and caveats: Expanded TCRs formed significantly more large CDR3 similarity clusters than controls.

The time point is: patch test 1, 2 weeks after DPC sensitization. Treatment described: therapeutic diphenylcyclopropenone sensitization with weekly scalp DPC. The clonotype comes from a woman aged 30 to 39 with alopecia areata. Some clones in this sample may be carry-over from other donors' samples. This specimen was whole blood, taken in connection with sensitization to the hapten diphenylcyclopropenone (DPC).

The CDR3 region is CASSYPGNTIYF. The CDR3 DNA follows: TGTGCCAGCAGTTACCCAGGAAACACCATATATTTT. V is TRBV6-6 and J is TRBJ1-3; D not certain. Looked up from germline, CDR1 is MNHNY and CDR2 is SVGAGI (reference sequence). The CDR3 extends over 12 amino acids. V was clipped by 2 bases and J by 4 bases, with 3 bases between them.